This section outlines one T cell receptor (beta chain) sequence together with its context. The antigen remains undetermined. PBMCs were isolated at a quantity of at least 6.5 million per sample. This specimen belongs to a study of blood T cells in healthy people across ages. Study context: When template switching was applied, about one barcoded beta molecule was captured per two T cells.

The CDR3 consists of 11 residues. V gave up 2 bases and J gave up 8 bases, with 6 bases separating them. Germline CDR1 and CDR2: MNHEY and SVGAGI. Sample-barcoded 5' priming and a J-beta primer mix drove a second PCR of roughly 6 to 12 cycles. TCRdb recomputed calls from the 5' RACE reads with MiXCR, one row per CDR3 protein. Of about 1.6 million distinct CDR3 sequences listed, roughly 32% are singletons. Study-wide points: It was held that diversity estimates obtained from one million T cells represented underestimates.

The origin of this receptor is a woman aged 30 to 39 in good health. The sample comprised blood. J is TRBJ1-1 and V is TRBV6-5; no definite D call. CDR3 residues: CASSYAGEAFF. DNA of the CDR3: TGTGCCAGCAGTTACGCTGGCGAAGCTTTCTTT.